This TCR beta chain was retrieved from a study of cytomegalovirus exposure and HLA in healthy donors. Whole-study context: Counted in an early data release were 85 million or so unique TCRs from HLA-typed donors. Study conclusions and caveats: Most likely, a cluster of highly shared sequence variants arose as a sequencing artifact. In a later analysis, TCR beta V- and J-gene trimming showed a link to a missense DCLRE1C variant.

A multiplex PCR was run with 60 Vbeta primers and 13 Jbeta primers. Produced via immunoSEQ multiplex PCR; TCRdb's table is partial and in-frame only. Its table lists about 72,000 clones. In germline, CDR1 is MGHRA, CDR2 YSYEKL. CDR3 length: 14 amino acids. Germline trimming cut 4 bases from V and 8 bases from J; bases unmatched to any gene: 4. Turning to this clone: Its antigen is undetermined.

The chain is built from TRBV4-1 and TRBJ2-1, with 11 positions matching TRBD1. The specimen was PBMCs. This TCR was recovered from a woman in her 40s in good health and CMV-seropositive. CDR3 in DNA: TGCGCCAGCAGCCTCGGACAGGGGGCGTATGAGCAGTTCTTC. It encodes CASSLGQGAYEQFF.